A single sample is the source of the 23 T cell receptor beta chains below, sequenced in a study of post-analysis software for immune sequencing data. Overall study results and limits: There were several TRBV segments more frequent in patients than controls, and TRBV5-6, TRBV5-1 and TRBV20-1 were among them.

Unique molecular identifiers tagged the TCR beta cDNA libraries. MiXCR, run by TCRdb on the PCR reads, gives a single entry per CDR3 protein. The sample has more than 350,000 distinct CDR3 sequences, 30% to 40% seen once. These TCRs are of unknown antigen specificity. Specimen: blood. Source of these receptors: a girl aged 2-10 years with multiple sclerosis.

This clonotype was observed a handful of times. CDR3 DNA sequence: TGCAGCGTCGAACAGGGGGGGCAAGCCAAAAACATTCAGTACTTC. Amino acid sequence: CSVEQGGQAKNIQYF. The chain combines TRBV29-1 with TRBJ2-4; TRBD1 is a possible D gene (8 bases). The CDR3 has 15 residues. Trimming pared 6 bases from V and 0 bases from J, leaving 15 bases between. CDR1 SQVTM and CDR2 ANQGSEA come from the germline V gene.

This clonotype was observed a handful of times. V is TRBV7-9 and J is TRBJ1-2; 7 nucleotides agree with TRBD1. J lost 5 bases, V lost 1 base, and 13 bases had no gene match. The CDR3 totals 17 residues. The germline V gene encodes CDR1 SEHNR and CDR2 FQNEAQ (reference sequence). In DNA form, the CDR3 reads TGTGCCAGCAGCTTAGACCCACGGGACAGCGCACGTTATGGCTACACCTTC. The encoded protein is CASSLDPRDSARYGYTF.

V usage is TRBV10-2 and J usage is TRBJ1-2; D is ambiguous. This CDR3 is built from 13 residues. Trimming took off 3 bases at V and 4 bases at J, with 9 bases between the two ends. CDR1 and CDR2 from the germline V gene are WSHSY and SAAADI. CDR3 sequence reads: CASSERGGYGYTF. The CDR3, as DNA: TGCGCCAGCAGTGAACGGGGAGGCTATGGCTACACCTTC.

This chain links TRBV10-3 with TRBJ2-7; 8 nucleotides agree with TRBD1. J lost 3 bases, V lost 0 bases, and 4 bases had no gene match. Germline lookup yields CDR1 ENHRY and CDR2 SYGVKD. This CDR3 comprises 15 residues. CDR3 nucleotides: TGTGCCATCAGTGAGTCGCGGGACAGGAACTACGAGCAGTACTTC. Translated: CAISESRDRNYEQYF.

This clonotype was picked up a small number of times. This chain uses TRBV29-1 with TRBJ2-1; no reliable D call. V lost 6 bases and J lost 0, with 12 bases in between. Germline V gene sequence: CDR1 SQVTM, CDR2 ANQGSEA. This CDR3 spans 14 amino acids. As DNA, the CDR3 is TGCAGCGTCCTGACTGTGAGCTCCTACAATGAGCAGTTCTTC. It specifies CSVLTVSSYNEQFF.

The chain uses TRBV12-3 or TRBV12-4 and TRBJ2-7; TRBD1 or TRBD2 may be the D gene (5 bases each). Trimming pared 3 bases from V and 10 bases from J, leaving 16 bases between. This CDR3 spans 13 amino acids. The CDR3 sequence: CASSFTLFGDQYF. The CDR3 bases are TGTGCCAGCAGTTTTACTCTGTTCGGGGACCAGTACTTC.

CDR3 residues: CASSLMDRAYNEQFF. CDR3 coding DNA: TGTGCCAGCAGTTTGATGGACAGGGCTTACAATGAGCAGTTCTTC. The J gene is TRBJ2-1, the V gene TRBV28; 8 nucleotides agree with TRBD1. CDR1 MDHEN and CDR2 SYDVKM come from the germline V gene. The CDR3 covers 15 residues. The J segment lost 4 bases and the V segment lost 3 bases, leaving 5 bases of the junction unmatched.

This sequence joins TRBV12-3 or TRBV12-4 and TRBJ1-1, with a weak D call TRBD1 (6 bases). Trimming shortened V by 6 bases and J by 3 bases, and 14 bases separated the two germline ends. The CDR3 is 14 residues long. The CDR3 DNA sequence: TGTGCCAGCAGGGCCAGGGGAGAGGACACTGAAGCTTTCTTT. Amino acids: CASRARGEDTEAFF.

The sample holds a few counts of this clonotype. The V gene is TRBV29-1, the J gene TRBJ2-7; D call uncertain. Trimming cost V 3 bases and J 10 bases, with 16 bases left between them. The CDR3 runs 12 residues. Germline CDR1 is SQVTM and CDR2 is ANQGSEA. CDR3 DNA sequence: TGCAGCGTTGAGTCCGGCTCTCTCACCCAGTACTTC. Protein sequence: CSVESGSLTQYF.

The table lists this clonotype with a few counts. The chain carries TRBV5-1 and TRBJ2-3; 7 nucleotides agree with TRBD1. The CDR3 is made up of 15 amino acids. Trimming cost V 6 bases and J 3 bases; bases outside gene matches: 10. The V gene's germline CDR1 is SGHRS and CDR2 YFSETQ. The CDR3 here is CASTTATGWTDTQYF. The CDR3 DNA follows: TGCGCCAGCACCACAGCGACAGGGTGGACAGATACGCAGTATTTT.

This clonotype has more than one count but fewer than ten. This rearrangement joins TRBV6-2 or TRBV6-3 to TRBJ2-1; D is ambiguous. Germline assignment: CDR1 MNHEY and CDR2 SVGEGT. V lost 5 bases, J lost 2 bases, and 10 bases lay in between. The CDR3 has 14 amino acids. The CDR3 coding sequence is TGTGCCAGCAGTATCTATCCGACCTACAATGAGCAGTTCTTC. Protein product: CASSIYPTYNEQFF.

This clonotype appeared a few times. The chain uses TRBV6-2 or TRBV6-3 and TRBJ2-7, with 7 bases fitting TRBD1. The end of the DNA is better explained by TRBJ2-4, so the J call may be wrong. This CDR3 spans 13 amino acids. In germline, CDR1 is MNHEY, CDR2 SVGEGT. CDR3 loop: CASSTGEGDIQYF. The DNA of the CDR3 is TGTGCCAGCAGTACAGGGGAAGGGGACATTCAGTACTTC.

There are many counts of this clonotype. This chain connects TRBV29-1 to TRBJ2-7, with D possibly called TRBD1 or TRBD2 (5 bases each). The germline CDR1 and CDR2 sequences are SQVTM and ANQGSEA. The CDR3 has 15 residues. V lost 6 bases, J lost 2 bases, and 20 bases lay in between. CDR3 in amino acids: CSVLIGAGQTYEQYF. The CDR3 region has the DNA TGCAGCGTCCTGATCGGGGCAGGGCAAACCTACGAGCAGTACTTC.

CDR3 residues: CSVVGGTDPYEQYF. For the CDR3, the DNA is TGCAGCGTTGTGGGGGGGACAGATCCCTACGAGCAGTACTTC. The V gene is TRBV29-1, the J gene TRBJ2-7; D assignment may be TRBD1 or TRBD2 (7 bases each). CDR1 is SQVTM, CDR2 ANQGSEA, per germline. CDR3 length: 14 residues. Trimming cost V 4 bases and J 2 bases, with 15 bases left between them.

The chain couples TRBV6-2 or TRBV6-3 to TRBJ2-1, with 10 bases lining up with TRBD2. Trimming at V came to 6 bases and at J to 5 bases, leaving 13 bases not matched to a gene. In germline, CDR1 is MNHEY, CDR2 SVGEGT. This CDR3 spans 17 amino acids. CDR3 nucleotide sequence: TGTGCCAGCAGCCCACGGAGCGTAGCGGGAGGAAACAATGAGCAGTTCTTC. Its protein is CASSPRSVAGGNNEQFF.

This chain joins TRBV20-1 and TRBJ2-7, with D possibly TRBD2 on 5 matching bases. Germline loops: CDR1 DFQATT, CDR2 SNEGSKA (reference sequence). The CDR3 contains 15 residues. The ends were cut back, 0 bases at V and 2 bases at J, with 14 bases in the middle. CDR3 DNA: TGCAGTGCTAGAGAGGCCAGGTCCGGGGCCTACGAGCAGTACTTC. Protein product: CSAREARSGAYEQYF.

The sample holds a few counts of this clonotype. The chain couples TRBV5-5 to TRBJ2-1, with no clear D. V lost 6 bases and J 9 bases, leaving 10 bases between the germline ends. The CDR3 contains 11 residues. Germline CDR1 reads SGHKS; CDR2 reads YYEKEE (reference sequence). This chain's CDR3 is CASNNPIEQFF. As DNA, the CDR3 is TGTGCCAGCAACAACCCAATTGAGCAGTTCTTC.

V and J are TRBV28 and TRBJ2-3; D might be TRBD2 (5 bases). Germline V gene sequence: CDR1 MDHEN, CDR2 SYDVKM. V lost 2 bases to trimming and J lost 1 base, with 10 bases between them. The CDR3 spans 15 residues. The CDR3 is CASSLDFGGTDTQYF. CDR3 DNA: TGTGCCAGCAGTTTAGATTTCGGGGGCACAGATACGCAGTATTTT.

V and J are TRBV2 and TRBJ2-5; tentatively, D is TRBD2 (5 bases). TRBJ2-7 matches the DNA end more closely, so the J call is doubtful. From germline, CDR1 is SNHLY and CDR2 FYNNEI. This CDR3 comprises 14 residues. The CDR3: CASSEGADDYEQYF. In nucleotides, the CDR3 is TGTGCCAGCAGTGAAGGAGCGGATGACTACGAGCAGTACTTC.

This chain links TRBV27 with TRBJ2-3; 11 positions agree with TRBD2. This CDR3 has 14 amino acids. Trimming cost V 6 bases and J 8 bases; bases outside gene matches: 7. CDR1 is MNHEY and CDR2 is SMNVEV in the germline V gene (reference sequence). Here the CDR3 reads CASRTSGILGTQYF. CDR3 bases: TGTGCCAGCAGGACTAGCGGGATCTTGGGTACGCAGTATTTT.

J is TRBJ1-2 and V is TRBV7-9; D uncertain. The germline V and J ends were trimmed by 5 bases and 0 bases, with 19 bases remaining between them. Germline CDR1 and CDR2: SEHNR and FQNEAQ (reference sequence). The CDR3 runs to 17 residues. CDR3 nucleotide sequence: TGTGCCAGCAGCCTCCCCGCACCCCAACTTACTAACTATGGCTACACCTTC. Protein sequence: CASSLPAPQLTNYGYTF.

In regard to this clonotype: One end of the junction varies from germline; a read error may be responsible. The CDR3 nucleotides are TGTGCCAGCAGTTTTCTAGGGGGGATTGGCGCAGATACGCAATATTTT. Protein sequence: CASSFLGGIGADTQYF. The chain uses TRBV12-3 or TRBV12-4 and TRBJ2-3; the D call may be TRBD1 or TRBD2 (6 bases each). The CDR3 spans 16 residues.

This clonotype has only one observation. The genes are TRBV28 and TRBJ2-1; 14 bases align to TRBD2. CDR3 length: 18 residues. Germline CDR1 is MDHEN and CDR2 is SYDVKM. Trimming took 2 bases from V and 7 from J; bases not matched to a gene: 10. CDR3 amino acids: CASSLPRSGLAGGNEQFF. The CDR3 DNA follows: TGTGCCAGCAGTTTACCCCGATCTGGACTAGCGGGAGGAAATGAGCAGTTCTTC.